This note documents a single T cell receptor (beta chain) sequence. This sample stems from a study of PD-L1 blockade in urothelial cancer. Overall study: Atezolizumab at 1,200 mg intravenously every 3 weeks was started by patients in 2014. Analysis of the blood was performed 3 weeks (second dose) and 6 weeks after treatment start. Counts from blood samples showed a median of about 140,000 T cells.

With 0 bases removed from V and 4 bases from J, the gap between germline ends came to 10 bases. The CDR3 is made up of 15 amino acids. Germline lookup yields CDR1 MGHRA and CDR2 YSYEKL. The assay was immunoSEQ multiplex PCR, and TCRdb's table has in-frame clones only and misses some. This table has some 87,000 clones, 87% appearing once. Described time point: pretreatment peripheral blood. The input for sequencing was PBMCs, taken around atezolizumab (anti-PD-L1) treatment. The source of this sequence is a man aged 55 to 70 with urothelial cancer. V is TRBV4-1 and J is TRBJ1-3; D uncertain. CDR3 DNA: TGCGCCAGCAGCCAAGATCGAGGGCAAGGAAACACCATATATTTT. Translated, it gives CASSQDRGQGNTIYF.